A selection of T cell receptor beta chains follows, all from one sample in a study of radiotherapy plus CTLA-4 blockade in lung cancer. Measured with immunoSEQ multiplex PCR; TCRdb has only the in-frame clones, and not every one. The sample holds roughly 90,000 clones; roughly 80% are singletons and the top ten take around 25%. The source material was peripheral blood, sampled from a patient treated with radiotherapy plus ipilimumab. The receptors were gathered from a human donor with non-small cell lung cancer that progressed on radiotherapy plus ipilimumab. Each CDR3 is given with its conserved first and last residue. D genes are given only for firm matches. Not every row has a clone size; where given, it reads once, few, many or a size class.

j_gene: TRBJ1-1
abundance: -
v_gene: TRBV19
d_gene: TRBD1
CDR3nt: TGTGCCAGTAGTCGACCCTCAGGACAGGGGACGAACACTGAAGCTTTCTTT
CDR3aa: CASSRPSGQGTNTEAFF

j_gene: TRBJ2-5
abundance: -
v_gene: TRBV7-8
d_gene: -
CDR3nt: TGTGCCAGCAGCTCAAGCCTCTGGAGCGGAGAAGAGACCCAGTACTTC
CDR3aa: CASSSSLWSGEETQYF

j_gene: TRBJ2-1
abundance: -
v_gene: TRBV28
d_gene: -
CDR3nt: TGTGCCAGCAGTTTAACGGCCAGCAAGGACAATGAGCAGTTCTTC
CDR3aa: CASSLTASKDNEQFF

j_gene: TRBJ1-5
abundance: few
v_gene: TRBV28
d_gene: -
CDR3nt: TGTGCCAGCAGTTTACCCGGGCAGCCCCAGCATTTT
CDR3aa: CASSLPGQPQHF

j_gene: TRBJ2-7
abundance: -
v_gene: TRBV9
d_gene: TRBD2
CDR3nt: TGTGCCAGCAGCGTAGGTATTAGCGGGAGAAACCTCCCCTACGAGCAGTACTTC
CDR3aa: CASSVGISGRNLPYEQYF

j_gene: TRBJ1-2
abundance: -
v_gene: TRBV27
d_gene: -
CDR3nt: TGTGCCAGCAGCAGTCCTTCGACAGCGATCTATGGCTACACCTTC
CDR3aa: CASSSPSTAIYGYTF

j_gene: TRBJ2-3
abundance: -
v_gene: TRBV5-5
d_gene: -
CDR3nt: TGTGCCAGCAGCGCTAGTTGGGGCACAGATACGCAGTATTTT
CDR3aa: CASSASWGTDTQYF

j_gene: TRBJ1-4
abundance: -
v_gene: TRBV30
d_gene: -
CDR3nt: TGTGCCTGGAGTGTACAGGGTAGGGGGGAAAAACTGTTTTTT
CDR3aa: CAWSVQGRGEKLFF

j_gene: TRBJ2-3
abundance: -
v_gene: TRBV2
d_gene: TRBD2
CDR3nt: TGTGCCAGCAGTGAAGGCGGGAGTCCAGATACGCAGTATTTT
CDR3aa: CASSEGGSPDTQYF

j_gene: TRBJ1-4
abundance: once
v_gene: TRBV6-1
d_gene: -
CDR3nt: TGTGCCAGCAGTGAACTGGAGGTCGCAACTAATGAAAAACTGTTTTTT
CDR3aa: CASSELEVATNEKLFF